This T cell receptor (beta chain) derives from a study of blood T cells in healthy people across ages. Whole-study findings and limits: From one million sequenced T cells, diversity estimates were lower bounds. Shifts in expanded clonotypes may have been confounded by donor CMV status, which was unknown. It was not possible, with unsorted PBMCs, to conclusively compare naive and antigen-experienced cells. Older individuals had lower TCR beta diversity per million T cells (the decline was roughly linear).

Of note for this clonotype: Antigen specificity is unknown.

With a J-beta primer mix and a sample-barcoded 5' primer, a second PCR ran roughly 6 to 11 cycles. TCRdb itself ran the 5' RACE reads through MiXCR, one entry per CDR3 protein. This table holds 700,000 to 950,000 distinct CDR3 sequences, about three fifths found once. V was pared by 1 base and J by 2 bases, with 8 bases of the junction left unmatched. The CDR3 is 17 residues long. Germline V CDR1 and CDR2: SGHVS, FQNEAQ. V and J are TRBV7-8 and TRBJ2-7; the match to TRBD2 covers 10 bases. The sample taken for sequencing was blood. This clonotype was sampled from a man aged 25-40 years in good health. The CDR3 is CASSLGPIAGGTYEQYF. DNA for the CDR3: TGTGCCAGCAGCTTAGGGCCAATAGCGGGGGGTACCTACGAGCAGTACTTC.